This T cell receptor beta chain is drawn from a study of response to subunit inactivated influenza vaccine. V was shortened by 4 bases and J by 0 bases, with 10 bases between the two germline ends. The CDR3 contains 14 residues. Per the germline V gene, CDR1 is SGHDT and CDR2 is YYEEEE. The study's findings and limits: Each seasonal influenza vaccination recruits few new T cells, the authors suggested.

TCRdb processed the RT-PCR reads anew with MiXCR; each CDR3 protein has one entry. The top ten hold around 14% of the sample, which has 540,000 or so distinct CDR3 sequences, roughly 13% seen once. This clonotype was recorded many times. Antigen unknown. This chain links TRBV5-6 with TRBJ1-1; D not resolved. This TCR was sampled from a man between 50 and 59 years old who received an inactivated influenza vaccine. Sequencing was performed on PBMCs from blood, taken around seven weeks after vaccination. CDR3 region: CASSLFGMNTEAFF. The CDR3 DNA is TGTGCCAGCAGCCTGTTCGGAATGAACACTGAAGCTTTCTTT.